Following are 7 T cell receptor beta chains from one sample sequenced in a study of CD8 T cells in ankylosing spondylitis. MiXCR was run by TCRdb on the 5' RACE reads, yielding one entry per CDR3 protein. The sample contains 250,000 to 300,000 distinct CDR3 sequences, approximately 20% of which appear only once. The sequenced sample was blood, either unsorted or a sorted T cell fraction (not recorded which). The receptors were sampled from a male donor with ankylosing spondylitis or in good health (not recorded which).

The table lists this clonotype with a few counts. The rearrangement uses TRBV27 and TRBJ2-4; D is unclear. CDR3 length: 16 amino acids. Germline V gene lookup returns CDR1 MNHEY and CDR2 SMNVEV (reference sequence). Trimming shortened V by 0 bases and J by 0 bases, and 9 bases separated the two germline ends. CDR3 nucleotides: TGTGCCAGCAGTTTATCCCGGGTTATAGCCAAAAACATTCAGTACTTC. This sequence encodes CASSLSRVIAKNIQYF.

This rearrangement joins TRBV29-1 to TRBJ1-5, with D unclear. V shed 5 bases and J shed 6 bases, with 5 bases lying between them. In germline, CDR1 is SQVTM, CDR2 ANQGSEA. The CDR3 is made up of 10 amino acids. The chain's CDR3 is CSVRTQPQHF. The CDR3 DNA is TGCAGCGTTAGAACTCAGCCCCAGCATTTT. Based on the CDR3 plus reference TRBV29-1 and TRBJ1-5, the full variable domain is SAVISQKPSRDICQRGTSLTIQCQVDSQVTMMFWYRQQPGQSLTLIATANQGSEATYESGFVIDKFPISRPNLTFSTLTVSNMSPEDSSIYLCSVRTQPQHFGDGTRLSIL.

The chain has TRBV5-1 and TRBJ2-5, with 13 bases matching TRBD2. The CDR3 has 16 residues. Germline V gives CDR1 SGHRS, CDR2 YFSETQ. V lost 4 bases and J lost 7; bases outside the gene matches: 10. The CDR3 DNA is TGCGCCAGCAGCCCGGGACTAGCGGGGCCTGGCGGGACCCAGTACTTC. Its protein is CASSPGLAGPGGTQYF.

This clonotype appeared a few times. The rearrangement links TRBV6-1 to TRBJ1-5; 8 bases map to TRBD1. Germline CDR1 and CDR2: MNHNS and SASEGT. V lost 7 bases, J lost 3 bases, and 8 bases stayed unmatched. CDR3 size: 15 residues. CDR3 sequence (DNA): TGTGCCAGCAAACCCGGGACAGGAGTCAATCAGCCCCAGCATTTT. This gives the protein CASKPGTGVNQPQHF.

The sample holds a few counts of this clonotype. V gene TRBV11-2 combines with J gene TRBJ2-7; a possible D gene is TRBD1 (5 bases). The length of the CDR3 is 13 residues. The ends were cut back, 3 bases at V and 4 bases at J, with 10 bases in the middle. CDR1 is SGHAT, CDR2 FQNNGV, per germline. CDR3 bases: TGTGCCAGCAGCTTGGCAGGGTATTACGAGCAGTACGTC. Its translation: CASSLAGYYEQYV.

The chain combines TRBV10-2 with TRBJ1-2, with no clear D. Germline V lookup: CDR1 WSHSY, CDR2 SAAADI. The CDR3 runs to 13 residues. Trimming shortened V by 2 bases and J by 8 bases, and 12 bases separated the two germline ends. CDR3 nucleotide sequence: TGCGCCAGCAGTGAGAAACGGGTAACGGGCTACACCTTC. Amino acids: CASSEKRVTGYTF.

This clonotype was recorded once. CDR3 bases: TGTGCCAGCAGTTCCTATAGCGGGGGGGAGCAGTTCTTC. It specifies CASSSYSGGEQFF. V and J are TRBV6-6 and TRBJ2-1, with 10 bases identical to TRBD2. CDR1 MNHNY and CDR2 SVGAGI come from the germline V gene (reference sequence). The V segment lost 4 bases and the J segment 10 bases; nucleotides outside the gene matches: 4. This CDR3 is built from 13 residues.